The 29 T cell receptor beta chains below were found in one sample sequenced in a study of shared clonotypes between healthy human individuals. Assay: immunoSEQ multiplex PCR; the TCRdb copy retains only in-frame clones and omits some. The sample shows fewer than 600,000 clones, roughly four fifths of them seen only once. The sample was PBMCs. These receptors originate from a woman in her 40s in good health. Some clones in this sample may be carry-over from other donors' samples.

The chain combines TRBV15 with TRBJ2-1, with 10 bases lining up with TRBD2. V gave up 0 bases and J gave up 5 bases; unmatched junction bases: 7. This CDR3 has 17 amino acids. Germline CDR1 LNHNV, CDR2 YYDKDF (reference sequence). CDR3 amino acids: CATSREMTLAGDNEQFF. CDR3 DNA sequence: TGTGCCACCAGCAGAGAGATGACCCTAGCGGGAGACAATGAGCAGTTCTTC.

The rearrangement uses TRBV7-9 and TRBJ2-4; either TRBD1 or TRBD2 may fit D (5 bases each). The CDR3 length is 16 residues. The germline V and J ends were trimmed by 3 bases and 0 bases, with 12 bases remaining between them. Germline CDR1 is SEHNR and CDR2 is FQNEAQ (reference sequence). This CDR3 is CASSFGAGLAKNIQYF. For the CDR3, the DNA is TGTGCCAGCAGCTTCGGGGCAGGCTTAGCCAAAAACATTCAGTACTTC.

The rearrangement joins TRBV27 to TRBJ2-5; D may match TRBD1 or TRBD2 (6 bases each). The ends were cut back, 5 bases at V and 4 bases at J, with 17 bases in the middle. CDR3 size: 15 residues. Germline loops: CDR1 MNHEY, CDR2 SMNVEV (reference sequence). CDR3 protein: CASSPGDKWGETQYF. The CDR3 DNA reads as TGTGCCAGCAGTCCGGGGGACAAATGGGGAGAGACCCAGTACTTC.

The V gene is TRBV27, the J gene TRBJ2-7, with TRBD1 matching 9 bases. The CDR3 runs 14 residues. Trimming removed 4 bases from V and 4 bases from J; junction bases left unmatched: 5. Germline assignment: CDR1 MNHEY and CDR2 SMNVEV (reference sequence). CDR3 in DNA: TGTGCCAGCAGTTGGGACAGGGTATCGTACGAGCAGTACTTC. Translated: CASSWDRVSYEQYF.

The genes are TRBV7-2 and TRBJ1-6, with 7 bases aligning to TRBD1. The CDR3 has 14 amino acids. Germline loops: CDR1 SGHTA, CDR2 FQGNSA. With 5 bases clipped from V and 8 bases from J, the junction kept 6 bases outside the gene matches. As DNA, the CDR3 is TGTGCCAGCAGCCCCAAGGGGGCGGATTCACCCCTCCACTTT. Translated: CASSPKGADSPLHF.

The CDR3 region has the DNA TGTGCCAGCTCACCAACCACGGGGACAGTTAGAGAGACCCAGTACTTC. It translates to CASSPTTGTVRETQYF. This chain uses TRBV18 with TRBJ2-5; 7 positions match TRBD1. J gave up 4 bases and V 2 bases, and 10 bases lay outside the gene matches. The germline V gene encodes CDR1 KGHSH and CDR2 LQKENI. The CDR3 runs to 16 residues.

The chain combines TRBV5-6 with TRBJ1-5; unclear D gene. Germline V lookup: CDR1 SGHDT, CDR2 YYEEEE. CDR3 length: 14 residues. Trimming removed 3 bases from V and 4 bases from J, with 11 bases in between. The CDR3 DNA sequence: TGTGCCAGCAGCTCCGCCCGTACTAATCAGCCCCAGCATTTT. It yields the protein CASSSARTNQPQHF.

The chain has TRBV28 and TRBJ2-5; TRBD1 aligns across 9 bases. Germline CDR1 reads MDHEN; CDR2 reads SYDVKM. J was trimmed by 5 bases and V by 7 bases; bases with no gene match: 5. The CDR3 loop spans 13 amino acids. DNA for the CDR3: TGTGCCAGCAACACAGGGGGCAGGGAGACCCAGTACTTC. Protein: CASNTGGRETQYF.

J is TRBJ1-4 and V is TRBV27; 7 nucleotides line up with TRBD1. The trim removed 3 bases at V and 7 bases at J, leaving 5 bases unmatched. CDR1 is MNHEY, CDR2 SMNVEV, per germline (reference sequence). CDR3 length: 14 residues. The CDR3 reads CASSLWAGGEKLFF. The CDR3 DNA follows: TGTGCCAGCAGTTTGTGGGCAGGGGGTGAAAAACTGTTTTTT.

There are many counts of this clone. The chain has TRBV6-1 and TRBJ2-7; tentative D call: TRBD2 (5 bases). The ends were cut back, 3 bases at V and 3 bases at J, with 15 bases in the middle. The germline gives CDR1 MNHNS, CDR2 SASEGT. The CDR3 contains 15 residues. CDR3 nucleotide sequence: TGTGCCAGCAGTGAGTCCGGGCGGGTGGGCTACGAGCAGTACTTC. Translated: CASSESGRVGYEQYF.

V gene TRBV19 combines with J gene TRBJ2-7; 16 bases align to TRBD2. There are 19 residues in the CDR3. Trimming at V came to 1 base and at J to 2 bases, leaving 8 bases not matched to a gene. The germline V gene has CDR1 LNHDA and CDR2 SQIVND (reference sequence). The CDR3 spells CASSIGLGLAGGPPYEQYF. The CDR3 DNA reads as TGTGCCAGTAGTATAGGCTTGGGACTAGCGGGAGGGCCGCCCTACGAGCAGTACTTC.

CDR3 amino acids: CASSWTSGRAESYNEQFF. In nucleotides, the CDR3 is TGTGCCAGCAGTTGGACTAGCGGGAGGGCAGAATCCTACAATGAGCAGTTCTTC. The V call is TRBV27, the J call TRBJ2-1; 15 nucleotides line up with TRBD2. The V segment lost 4 bases and the J segment 1 base; nucleotides outside the gene matches: 5. Germline CDR1 MNHEY, CDR2 SMNVEV (reference sequence). The CDR3 consists of 18 residues.

V and J are TRBV5-6 and TRBJ2-7; 14 bases are shared with TRBD2. After removal of 0 bases from V and 4 bases from J, the junction contained 3 bases not matched to a gene. The germline V gene encodes CDR1 SGHDT and CDR2 YYEEEE. The CDR3 consists of 16 residues. The CDR3 bases are TGTGCCAGCAGCTTGGGACTAGCGGGAGGGTCTTACGAGCAGTACTTC. Translating gives CASSLGLAGGSYEQYF.

This clone has just one count. The CDR3 region is CASSLAVGGELFF. CDR3 DNA sequence: TGTGCCAGCAGCTTAGCTGTGGGCGGGGAGCTGTTTTTT. The rearrangement joins TRBV7-7 to TRBJ2-2, with unresolved D. The CDR3 contains 13 residues. V was shortened by 0 bases and J by 7 bases, with 6 bases between the two germline ends. Per the germline V gene, CDR1 is SSHAT and CDR2 is FNYEAQ (reference sequence).

This clone has only a few counts. V usage is TRBV28 and J usage is TRBJ2-5; 7 nucleotides agree with TRBD2. The J call may not be correct, given that the DNA end is closer to TRBJ2-7. CDR3 length: 14 amino acids. Germline loops: CDR1 MDHEN, CDR2 SYDVKM. The CDR3 sequence: CASSFLAATYEQYF. In DNA form, the CDR3 reads TGTGCCAGCAGTTTCCTAGCGGCAACCTACGAGCAGTACTTC.

This clone was counted once. This chain links TRBV29-1 with TRBJ1-1; tentatively, D is TRBD1 (5 bases). V was pared by 7 bases and J by 3 bases, with 18 bases between. This CDR3 has 14 residues. Germline V gene data show CDR1 as SQVTM and CDR2 as ANQGSEA. The CDR3 here is CSATQGGLDTEAFF. In DNA form, the CDR3 reads TGCAGCGCAACCCAGGGAGGGCTTGACACTGAAGCTTTCTTT. The full variable domain, its missing parts supplied by reference TRBV29-1 and TRBJ1-1, is SAVISQKPSRDICQRGTSLTIQCQVDSQVTMMFWYRQQPGQSLTLIATANQGSEATYESGFVIDKFPISRPNLTFSTLTVSNMSPEDSSIYLCSATQGGLDTEAFFGQGTRLTVV.

On this clone: A single base separates this from a much larger clone, so it may be a read error. The chain employs TRBV2 and TRBJ2-5; D call uncertain. V was trimmed by 3 bases and J by 1 base, leaving 6 bases between them. From germline, CDR1 is SNHLY and CDR2 FYNNEI. This CDR3 has 13 residues. CDR3 protein: CASSDNSQETQYF. CDR3 DNA: TGTGCCAGCAGTGATAACAGCCAAGAGACCCAGTACTTC.

This chain links TRBV28 with TRBJ1-5; D remains ambiguous. Trimming left V 2 bases short and J 0 bases short, with 5 bases between. Germline V gives CDR1 MDHEN, CDR2 SYDVKM. The CDR3 has 14 amino acids. CDR3 nucleotides: TGTGCCAGCAGTTTACCAGGTAGCAATCAGCCCCAGCATTTT. It encodes CASSLPGSNQPQHF.

This chain connects TRBV10-3 to TRBJ1-2; TRBD1 might be the D (5 bases). The V end lost 2 bases, the J end lost 3 bases, and 10 bases lay between the germline ends. Per germline, CDR1 ENHRY and CDR2 SYGVKD. CDR3 size: 14 residues. CDR3 protein: CAISEPGRDYGYTF. The CDR3, as DNA: TGTGCCATCAGTGAGCCAGGGCGGGACTATGGCTACACCTTC.

The rearrangement uses TRBV6-6 and TRBJ2-1, with 7 bases fitting TRBD2. The CDR3 runs 12 residues. Per germline, CDR1 MNHNY and CDR2 SVGAGI (reference sequence). Losses at the gene ends were 6 bases for V and 7 bases for J; bases not matched to a gene: 3. Here the CDR3 reads CASSHGGNEQFF. CDR3 DNA: TGTGCCAGCAGCCACGGGGGGAATGAGCAGTTCTTC.

The J gene is TRBJ1-4, the V gene TRBV6-1, with 9 bases aligning to TRBD1. The CDR3 loop spans 16 amino acids. Germline CDR1 MNHNS, CDR2 SASEGT. The V segment lost 3 bases and the J segment 2 bases; nucleotides outside the gene matches: 4. CDR3 DNA sequence: TGTGCCAGCAGTGACACAGGGGGCGCGACTAATGAAAAACTGTTTTTT. Residues: CASSDTGGATNEKLFF.

This clone came up once. The V gene is TRBV6-5, the J gene TRBJ2-7; TRBD1 aligns across 11 bases. Germline trimming cut 2 bases from V and 4 bases from J; bases unmatched to any gene: 4. CDR1 and CDR2 (germline): MNHEY, SVGAGI. CDR3 length equals 15 residues. CDR3 coding DNA: TGTGCCAGCAGTTACCGGACAGGGGGCAGGTACGAGCAGTACTTC. It encodes CASSYRTGGRYEQYF.

This clone showed up just a few times. The V and J genes are TRBV19 and TRBJ2-6; no firm D call. The V gene's germline CDR1 is LNHDA and CDR2 SQIVND (reference sequence). V gave up 2 bases and J gave up 1 base, with 15 bases separating them. The CDR3 has 18 amino acids. In nucleotides, the CDR3 is TGTGCCAGTAGTATATTAGGCAGCCCGCGGTCTGGGGCCAACGTCCTGACTTTC. It encodes CASSILGSPRSGANVLTF.

The gene calls are TRBV11-1 and TRBJ2-7; TRBD1 matches 9 bases. Germline CDR1 is SGHAT and CDR2 is FQDESV (reference sequence). After removal of 1 base from V and 5 bases from J, the junction contained 6 bases not matched to a gene. The length of the CDR3 is 15 residues. Here the CDR3 reads CASSLGPDRGHEQYF. CDR3 in DNA: TGTGCCAGCAGCTTAGGACCGGACAGGGGCCACGAGCAGTACTTC.

Turning to this clone: This probably arose from a read error, given a far larger clone one base away. The DNA for the CDR3 is TGTGCCAGCAGAGAGAACACTGAAGCTTTCTTT. This gives the protein CASRENTEAFF. This rearrangement joins TRBV25-1 to TRBJ1-1; D is unresolved. Trimming shortened V by 6 bases and J by 1 base, and 3 bases separated the two germline ends. Germline V CDR1 and CDR2: MGHDK, SYGVNS. The CDR3 length is 11 residues. The variable domain in full, completed from reference TRBV25-1 and TRBJ1-1, reads EADIYQTPRYLVIGTGKKITLECSQTMGHDKMYWYQQDPGMELHLIHYSYGVNSTEKGDLSSESTVSRIRTEHFPLTLESARPSHTSQYLCASRENTEAFFGQGTRLTVV.

The table lists this clone with a few counts. The V gene is TRBV10-3, the J gene TRBJ2-2, with 9 bases that match TRBD2. The CDR3 extends over 17 amino acids. The V and J ends lost 0 bases and 0 bases, in that order; junction bases with no gene match: 2. CDR1 is ENHRY, CDR2 SYGVKD, per germline. The CDR3 region has the DNA TGTGCCATCAGTGAGTCCAGACTAGCGGCGAACACCGGGGAGCTGTTTTTT. Amino acids: CAISESRLAANTGELFF.

The chain uses TRBV5-1 and TRBJ2-7; TRBD1 agrees at 9 bases. The CDR3 runs 15 residues. Germline CDR1 reads SGHRS; CDR2 reads YFSETQ. V lost 6 bases to trimming and J lost 7 bases; unmatched junction nucleotides: 14. DNA for the CDR3: TGCGCCAGCATTGAACCGGGACAGGGTATGCGAGAGCAGTACTTC. Translating gives CASIEPGQGMREQYF. Complete variable domain (other parts from reference TRBV5-1 and TRBJ2-7): KAGVTQTPRYLIKTRGQQVTLSCSPISGHRSVSWYQQTPGQGLQFLFEYFSETQRNKGNFPGRFSGRQFSNSRSEMNVSTLELGDSALYLCASIEPGQGMREQYFGPGTRLTVT.

This chain uses TRBV7-3 with TRBJ2-2; possibly TRBD2 for D (6 bases). Trimming removed 4 bases from V and 5 bases from J, with 14 bases in between. The CDR3 covers 15 residues. Germline CDR1 reads SGHTA; CDR2 reads FQGTGA. The CDR3 region is CASSSGPGRTGELFF. The CDR3 DNA sequence: TGTGCCAGCAGCTCTGGGCCAGGGAGGACCGGGGAGCTGTTTTTT.

This chain links TRBV18 with TRBJ2-5, with TRBD2 matching 10 bases. Germline V gene sequence: CDR1 KGHSH, CDR2 LQKENI. This CDR3 comprises 15 residues. V dropped 5 bases and J dropped 4; count of bases not matched to a gene: 7. CDR3 bases: TGTGCCAGCTCATCGCTAGCGGGAGATGTAGAGACCCAGTACTTC. It specifies CASSSLAGDVETQYF.